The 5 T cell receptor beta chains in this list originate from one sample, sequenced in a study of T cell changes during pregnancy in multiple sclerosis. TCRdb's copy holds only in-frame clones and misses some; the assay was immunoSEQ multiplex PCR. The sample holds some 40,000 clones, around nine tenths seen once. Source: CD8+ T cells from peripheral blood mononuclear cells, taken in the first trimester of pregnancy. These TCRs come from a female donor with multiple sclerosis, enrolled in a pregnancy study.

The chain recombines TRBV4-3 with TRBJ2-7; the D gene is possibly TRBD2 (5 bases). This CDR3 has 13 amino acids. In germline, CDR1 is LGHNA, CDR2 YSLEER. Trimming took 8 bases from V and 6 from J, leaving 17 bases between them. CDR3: CASSSGVGIEQYF. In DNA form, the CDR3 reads TGCGCCAGCTCCTCCGGGGTGGGGATCGAGCAGTACTTC.

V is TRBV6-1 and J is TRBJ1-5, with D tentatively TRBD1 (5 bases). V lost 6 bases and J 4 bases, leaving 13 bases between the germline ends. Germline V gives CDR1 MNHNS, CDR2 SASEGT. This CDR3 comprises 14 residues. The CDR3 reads CASSPLTENQPQHF. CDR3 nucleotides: TGTGCCAGCAGCCCACTGACAGAGAATCAGCCCCAGCATTTT.

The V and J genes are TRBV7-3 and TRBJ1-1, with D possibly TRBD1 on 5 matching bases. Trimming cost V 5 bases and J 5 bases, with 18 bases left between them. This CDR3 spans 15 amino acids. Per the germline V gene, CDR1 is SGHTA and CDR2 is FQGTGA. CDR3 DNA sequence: TGTGCCAGCAGCCCCGGGGGTGGGGGATATACTGAAGCTTTCTTT. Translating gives CASSPGGGGYTEAFF.

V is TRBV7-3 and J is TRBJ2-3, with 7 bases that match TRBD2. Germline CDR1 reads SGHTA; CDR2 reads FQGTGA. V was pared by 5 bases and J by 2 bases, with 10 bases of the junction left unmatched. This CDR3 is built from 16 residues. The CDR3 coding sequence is TGTGCCAGCAGCCCCTGGCTAGCGGCCCCCACAGATACGCAGTATTTT. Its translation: CASSPWLAAPTDTQYF.

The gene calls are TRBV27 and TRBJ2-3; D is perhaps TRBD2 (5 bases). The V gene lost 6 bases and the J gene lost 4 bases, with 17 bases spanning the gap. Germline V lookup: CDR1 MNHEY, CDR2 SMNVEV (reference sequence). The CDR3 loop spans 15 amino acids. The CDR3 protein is CASSLGPGVPDTQYF. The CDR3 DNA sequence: TGTGCCAGCAGCCTCGGACCCGGGGTGCCAGATACGCAGTATTTT.